One and the same sample provided the 3 T cell receptor beta chains below, sequenced in a study of blood T cell repertoires in COVID-19. Clones were read by immunoSEQ multiplex PCR, and TCRdb kept only the in-frame ones, dropping some. In the table there are about 170,000 clones, approximately 79% of which are singletons. The sequenced sample consisted of PBMCs or T cells enriched from blood (not recorded which). The source of these receptors is a woman between 65 and 79 years old in a cohort exposed to, infected with or recovered from COVID-19 (not recorded which).

The chain couples TRBV7-3 to TRBJ1-2, with 9 bases that match TRBD1. The V gene end was trimmed by 5 bases and the J gene end by 4 bases; junction bases not matched to a gene: 8. The CDR3 is made up of 15 amino acids. The germline V gene encodes CDR1 SGHTA and CDR2 FQGTGA. The CDR3 spells CASSPGQGQIYGYTF. CDR3 coding DNA: TGTGCCAGCAGCCCCGGACAGGGGCAAATCTATGGCTACACCTTC.

Regarding this clone: A far larger clone is only one base removed, so a read error is likely. The V call is TRBV28, the J call TRBJ2-1; D not certain. CDR3 size: 11 residues. Trimming shortened V by 10 bases and J by 4 bases, and 8 bases separated the two germline ends. From germline, CDR1 is MDHEN and CDR2 SYDVKM. The CDR3 DNA reads as TGTGCCACCAGCCATTACAATGAGCAGTTCTTC. Its translation: CATSHYNEQFF. The full variable domain, in which reference TRBV28 and TRBJ2-1 provide the parts outside the CDR3, is DVKVTQSSRYLVKRTGEKVFLECVQDMDHENMFWYRQDPGLGLRLIYFSYDVKMKEKGDIPEGYSVSREKKERFSLILESASTNQTSMYLCATSHYNEQFFGPGTRLTVL.

V is TRBV2 and J is TRBJ1-1, with D maybe TRBD1 (5 bases). CDR3 length equals 14 residues. Germline V lookup: CDR1 SNHLY, CDR2 FYNNEI. Deletions cut 7 bases from V and 3 bases from J, with 15 bases between. The CDR3 DNA reads as TGTGCCAGCACTCCTCGCGGGGCGTACACTGAAGCTTTCTTT. This codes for CASTPRGAYTEAFF.